This T cell receptor (beta chain) was identified during a study of CD8+ T cells in alopecia areata. Background on the study: The study gave tofacitinib for 6 to 18 months, then 6 months off drug. Study observations and caveats: Higher clonality than in normal scalp was seen in lesional scalp, especially alopecia totalis/universalis. Although TCR sharing was seen in mice, sharing across patients was less clear, possibly for HLA-related reasons.

With regard to this clone: Its specificity is unknown.

Investigators isolated RNA and reverse transcribed it into cDNA to act as the sequencing template. Measured with immunoSEQ multiplex PCR; TCRdb has only the in-frame clones, and not every one. The data contain 150,000 to 190,000 clones, 45% to 60% of them seen just once; the ten biggest clones take up just under 20%. Patients with alopecia areata provided lesional scalp punch biopsies as well as peripheral blood. V lost 7 bases, J lost 0 bases, and 5 bases stayed unmatched. CDR1 and CDR2 from the germline V gene are SQVTM and ANQGSEA. The CDR3 contains 14 residues. The sample consisted of CD8+ T cells sorted from blood, taken at week 0. This TCR derives from a human donor with alopecia areata. The V and J genes are TRBV29-1 and TRBJ2-1; 8 nucleotides match TRBD2. The CDR3 loop is CSAERGSSYNEQFF. The DNA for the CDR3 is TGCAGCGCCGAGCGGGGGAGCTCCTACAATGAGCAGTTCTTC.